This T cell receptor beta chain was obtained from a study of cytomegalovirus exposure and HLA in healthy donors. Study overall: The approximately 120 validation repertoires were reported in a later analysis to have been generated on the same platform as the approximately 700 first-cohort repertoires.

TCRdb's copy holds only in-frame clones and misses some; the assay was immunoSEQ multiplex PCR. This table has roughly 240,000 clones, just under 90% appearing once. Donors were drawn from the roughly 110-subject validation cohort, separate from the approximately 680-subject first cohort. Germline V gives CDR1 SGHNT, CDR2 YYREEE (reference sequence). The V gene end was trimmed by 4 bases and the J gene end by 3 bases; junction bases not matched to a gene: 12. The CDR3 loop spans 16 amino acids. Sequencing was done on a sample of PBMCs. The chain combines TRBV5-4 with TRBJ2-7, with 8 bases matching TRBD1. This TCR came from a man younger than 30 in good health and CMV-seronegative. The CDR3 here is CASSPGRQGKSYEQYF. CDR3 bases: TGTGCCAGCAGCCCAGGCCGACAGGGGAAAAGCTACGAGCAGTACTTC.